This T cell receptor (beta chain) was identified in a study of T cell responses to AZD1222 COVID-19 vaccine (dated by TCRdb to the early 2020s). Describing the broader study: Because spike-specific TCR depth and breadth did not differ between the two schedules, AZD1222 recipients who got a second dose at roughly 4 weeks were pooled with those who got a second dose at roughly 12 weeks. Trial participants were enrolled by age into 18-55, 56-69 and 70-plus year subgroups, with around 150, 28 and 57 TCR-sequenced participants respectively. A total of approximately 230 trial participants underwent TCR sequencing, of whom roughly 210 received two doses of AZD1222 and 26 received two doses of the MenACWY control vaccine. Overall study results and their limits: After two AZD1222 doses, spike-specific TCR breadth and depth were significantly higher than at day 0 and than in MenACWY recipients. The 56-69-year group was small, and its depth increase did not reach significance, likely because of low power. Conclusions about previously exposed vaccinees are limited because only 5 or 6 AZD1222 recipients were SARS-CoV-2 seropositive at baseline. Because no samples from the day 14 peak response were available, repertoires could be characterized only after the peak T cell response. Most participants were white British and females outnumbered males, and the authors suggested that clonal diversity may have been underestimated. CD4 TCRs associated with the vaccine covered the entire spike protein, and the dominant responses were in regions 160-218 and 743-854. Reportedly, close to half of the unique spike-specific TCRs recognized epitopes lying outside the regions that are mutated in the B.1.351 and B.1.1.7 variants.

Deletion took 7 bases off V and 1 base off J, with a span of 8 bases between the germline ends. According to the germline V gene, CDR1 reads KGHDR and CDR2 reads SFDVKD. The CDR3 measures 13 amino acids from cysteine to phenylalanine. Here the CDR3 DNA is all that survives: 39 bases in frame from base 1. The CDR3 regions of human TCRbeta chains were subjected to immunosequencing. The published analysis was carried out like this. TCRs in the repertoires were matched against a reference library of SARS-CoV-2-specific TCRs that had been generated with the MIRA antigen-specificity platform. Breadth meant the fraction of unique TCRs that were SARS-CoV-2-associated, whereas depth meant the fraction of total T cells that were SARS-CoV-2-associated. Using the MIRA data, each spike-specific TCR was assigned both to the spike region to which the TCR was reactive and to a CD4 or CD8 class. Log10-transformed breadth and depth values were compared by one-way ANOVA with Sidak's multiple comparisons tests. The clones in this table, taken by TCRdb from immuneACCESS, are in-frame only. Not every clone is retained; where verified, under half of the shortfall comes from an unresolved V gene, and the cause of the rest is unknown. V and J calls and clone size are those listed in that table; D and trimming were worked out from the DNA. Here the sample has some 120,000 clones; roughly 88% occur a single time. Clones ranked in the top ten supply roughly 1.6% of the sample.

As for this clone: Its antigen has not been determined. No much larger clonotype is one base removed from it; base qualities were not supplied.

What this sample's time point label stands for: baseline before first vaccination. Vaccinee samples came from UK trials COV001 and COV002, including a single-blind randomized controlled phase 2/3 trial of AZD1222 (ChAdOx1 nCoV-19) in healthy adults. For TCRbeta chain sequencing, PBMC samples from trial participants were taken at day 0 and at day 28 after the second dose. The source material was peripheral blood, sampled on day 0 of AZD1222 vaccination. Rearrangement joined TRBV24-1 to TRBJ2-3, with a tentative D gene TRBD2 over 5 matching bases. The sequence derives from an adult in good health. The DNA sequence reads TGTGCCACCAGGGGTAGCGGCACAGATACGCAGTATTTT. It codes for CATRGSGTDTQYF.